This T cell receptor (beta chain) was observed in a study of shared clonotypes between healthy human individuals. The CDR3 extends over 13 amino acids. Germline V lookup: CDR1 SEHNR, CDR2 FQNEAQ (reference sequence). V lost 2 bases and J lost 2, with 5 bases in between. Some clones are missing from TCRdb's copy, which holds only in-frame ones; the method was immunoSEQ multiplex PCR. The sample contains about 1,800,000 clones, just under 95% of which appear only once. Whole-study results and caveats: The generation probabilities recorded for non-shared clonotypes fell below those of clonotypes shared by all four donors.

Details on this clone: Its antigen is not identified.

CD45RO-negative cells were positively selected for CCR7, leaving out terminally differentiated effector memory CD45RA+ cells. This receptor was taken from a man between 18 and 35 years old in good health. The chain employs TRBV7-9 and TRBJ2-3; D is unresolved. The sequencing sample was made of naive CD8+ T cells sorted from blood. DNA for the CDR3: TGTGCCAGCAGCTTACTTATCACAGATACGCAGTATTTT. Translation gives CASSLLITDTQYF.